This T cell receptor (beta chain) derives from a study of blood T cell repertoires in COVID-19. At the level of the study: The study drew acute and convalescent COVID-19 samples from the United States, Italy and Spain. PBMCs, B-cell-depleted T cells, or T cells provided the cDNA or gDNA that made up the material.

Original data processing: Scientists estimated how many nucleated cells there were by amplifying reference gene primers. TCRdb's table, derived via immunoSEQ multiplex PCR, lists solely in-frame clones and lacks some. For V, J and clone size, that table is used; D and trimming come from the DNA. The sample lists about 190,000 clones; roughly nine tenths were seen once. CDR1 and CDR2 from the germline V gene are LNHDA and SQIVND (reference sequence). Trimming removed 9 bases at V and 2 bases at J, with 19 bases between. The CDR3 length is 15 residues. The rearrangement joins TRBV19 to TRBJ1-1; the D gene is possibly TRBD1 (5 bases). Sequenced input: peripheral blood. The sequence came from a man aged 35-49 years with acute or convalescent COVID-19. Here the CDR3 reads CARFLDTGANTEAFF. The CDR3 coding sequence is TGTGCCAGGTTCTTAGATACAGGAGCCAACACTGAAGCTTTCTTT.